This T cell receptor beta chain was observed in a study of radiotherapy plus CTLA-4 blockade in lung cancer. General study results and limits: Reports state that early shifts in blood T cell clones, with interferon-beta, best predicted response. In blood, tumor-derived TCR clones expanded after radiotherapy plus ipilimumab.

The CDR3 spans 14 residues. CDR1 SGHRS and CDR2 YFSETQ come from the germline V gene. Trimming cost V 3 bases and J 1 base, with 10 bases left between them. The table came from immunoSEQ multiplex PCR; TCRdb's copy has only in-frame clones and leaves some out. The table lists about 16,000 clones, roughly two thirds of them singletons. Focal radiation with ipilimumab CTLA-4 blockade was given to patients with chemo-refractory metastatic non-small-cell lung cancer. In regard to this clone: What it binds is not known.

This rearrangement joins TRBV5-1 to TRBJ1-1; D is possibly TRBD1 (6 bases). The sequence was collected from a human donor with non-small cell lung cancer whose response to radiotherapy plus ipilimumab could not be evaluated. The sample in question was peripheral blood, obtained from a patient treated with radiotherapy plus ipilimumab. CDR3 nucleotides: TGCGCCAGCAGCTCCGGACAGCCGAACACTGAAGCTTTCTTT. It encodes CASSSGQPNTEAFF.